This TCR beta chain was sequenced in a study of T cell therapy after organ transplantation. Turning to the study itself: Two of the ten patients were classed as nonresponders. Across 2 to 6 intravenous infusions, patients got a median of 1.92 x 10^8 CMV-specific T cells.

This clone was seen once. Its cognate antigen is unknown. Trimming removed 1 base from V and 2 bases from J, with 17 bases in between. The germline CDR1 and CDR2 sequences are SGHAT and FQNNGV. The CDR3 is 17 residues long. Some clones are missing from TCRdb's copy, which holds only in-frame ones; the method was immunoSEQ multiplex PCR. The table has approximately 52,000 clones, 94% seen once; the top ten hold 2.5% to 4%. This chain joins TRBV11-2 and TRBJ1-2; D is ambiguous. The specimen was CD8+ T cells from blood, collected before autologous CMV-specific T cell therapy. This clonotype originated in a human patient who had received a solid organ transplant and had CMV disease. CDR3 coding DNA: TGTGCCAGCAGCTTAGTTTCCGGCGTGCAGACAAACTATGGCTACACCTTC. Its translation is CASSLVSGVQTNYGYTF.